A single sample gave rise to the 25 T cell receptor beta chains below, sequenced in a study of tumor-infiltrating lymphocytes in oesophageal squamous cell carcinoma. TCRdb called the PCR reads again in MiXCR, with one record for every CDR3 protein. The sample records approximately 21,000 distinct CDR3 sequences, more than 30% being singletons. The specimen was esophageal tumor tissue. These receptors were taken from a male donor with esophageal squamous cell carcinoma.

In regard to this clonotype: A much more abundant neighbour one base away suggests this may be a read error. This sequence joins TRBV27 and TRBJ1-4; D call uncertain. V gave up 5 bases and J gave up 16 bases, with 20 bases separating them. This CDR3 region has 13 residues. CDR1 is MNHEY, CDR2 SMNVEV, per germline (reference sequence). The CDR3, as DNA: TGTGCCAGCAGTCCGCCCCTGTCAGATACGCAGTTTTTT. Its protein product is CASSPPLSDTQFF. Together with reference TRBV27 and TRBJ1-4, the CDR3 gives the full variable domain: EAQVTQNPRYLITVTGKKLTVTCSQNMNHEYMSWYRQDPGLGLRQIYYSMNVEVTDKGDVPEGYKVSRKEKRNFPLILESPSPNQTSLYFCASSPPLSDTQFFGSGTQLSVL.

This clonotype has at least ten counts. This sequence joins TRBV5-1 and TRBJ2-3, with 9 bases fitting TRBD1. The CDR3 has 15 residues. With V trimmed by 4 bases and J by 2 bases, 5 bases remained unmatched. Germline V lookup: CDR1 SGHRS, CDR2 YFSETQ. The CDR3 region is CASSRGQGNTDTQYF. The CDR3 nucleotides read TGCGCCAGCAGCAGAGGACAGGGGAACACAGATACGCAGTATTTT.

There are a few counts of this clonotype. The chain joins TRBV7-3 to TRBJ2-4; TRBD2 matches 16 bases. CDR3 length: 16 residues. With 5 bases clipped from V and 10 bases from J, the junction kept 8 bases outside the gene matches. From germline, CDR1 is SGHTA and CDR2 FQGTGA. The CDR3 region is CASSLGTSGGAGIQYF. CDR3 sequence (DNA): TGTGCCAGCAGCCTCGGGACTAGCGGGGGGGCAGGGATTCAGTACTTC. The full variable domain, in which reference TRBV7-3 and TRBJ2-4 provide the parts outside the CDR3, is GAGVSQTPSNKVTEKGKYVELRCDPISGHTALYWYRQSLGQGPEFLIYFQGTGAADDSGLPNDRFFAVRPEGSVSTLKIQRTERGDSAVYLCASSLGTSGGAGIQYFGAGTRLSVL.

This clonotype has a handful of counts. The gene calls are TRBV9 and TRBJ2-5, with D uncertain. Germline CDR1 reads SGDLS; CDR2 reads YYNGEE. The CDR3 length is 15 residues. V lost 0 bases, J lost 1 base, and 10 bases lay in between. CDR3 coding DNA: TGTGCCAGCAGCGTAGGGGCGGAGATCCAAGAGACCCAGTACTTC. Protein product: CASSVGAEIQETQYF.

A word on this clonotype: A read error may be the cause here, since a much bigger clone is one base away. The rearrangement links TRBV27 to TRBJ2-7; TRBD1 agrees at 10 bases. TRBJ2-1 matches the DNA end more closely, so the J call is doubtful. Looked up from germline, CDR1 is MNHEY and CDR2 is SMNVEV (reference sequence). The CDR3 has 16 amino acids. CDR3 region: CASSLGQGTSLGEQFF. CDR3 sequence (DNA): TGTGCCAGCAGCCTGGGACAGGGGACTTCCCTCGGGGAGCAGTTCTTC.

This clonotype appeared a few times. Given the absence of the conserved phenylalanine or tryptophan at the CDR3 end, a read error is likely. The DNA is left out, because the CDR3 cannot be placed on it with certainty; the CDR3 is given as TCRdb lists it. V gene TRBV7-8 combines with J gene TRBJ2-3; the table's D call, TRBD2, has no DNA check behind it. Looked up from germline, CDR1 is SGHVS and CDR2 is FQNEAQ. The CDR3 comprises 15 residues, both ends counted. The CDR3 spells CASTPEGTYEQYFGP.

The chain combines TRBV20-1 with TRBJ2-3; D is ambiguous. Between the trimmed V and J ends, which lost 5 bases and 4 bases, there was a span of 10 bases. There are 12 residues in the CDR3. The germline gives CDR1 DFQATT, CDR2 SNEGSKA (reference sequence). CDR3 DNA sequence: TGCAGTGCTGAATTAGACGCAGATACGCAGTATTTT. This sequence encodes CSAELDADTQYF.

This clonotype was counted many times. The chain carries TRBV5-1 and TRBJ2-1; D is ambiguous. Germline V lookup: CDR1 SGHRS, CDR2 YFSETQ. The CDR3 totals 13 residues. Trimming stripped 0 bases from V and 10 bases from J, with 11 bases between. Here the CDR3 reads CASSLANPQEQFF. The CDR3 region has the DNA TGCGCCAGCAGCTTGGCGAACCCTCAGGAGCAGTTCTTC.

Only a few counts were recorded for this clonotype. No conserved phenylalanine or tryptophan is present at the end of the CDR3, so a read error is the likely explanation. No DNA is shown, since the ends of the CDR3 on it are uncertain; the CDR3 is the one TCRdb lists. The CDR3 sequence: CATTLTGANYGYTFGS. The chain is built from TRBV7-2 and TRBJ2-1; TRBD1 was called by the table and not checked on the DNA. From its first to its last residue, the CDR3 has 16 amino acids. Germline V CDR1 and CDR2: SGHTA, FQGNSA.

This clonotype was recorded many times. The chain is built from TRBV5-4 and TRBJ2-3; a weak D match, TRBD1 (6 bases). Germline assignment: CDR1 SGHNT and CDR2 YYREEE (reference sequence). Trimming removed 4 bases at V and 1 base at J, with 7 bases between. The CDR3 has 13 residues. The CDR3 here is CASSRQGTDTQYF. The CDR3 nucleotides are TGTGCCAGCAGCCGACAGGGCACAGATACGCAGTATTTT.

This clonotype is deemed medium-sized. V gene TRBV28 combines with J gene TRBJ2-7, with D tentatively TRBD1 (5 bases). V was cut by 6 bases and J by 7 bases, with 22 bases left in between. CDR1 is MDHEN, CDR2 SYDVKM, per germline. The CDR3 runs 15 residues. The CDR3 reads CASRGRSAGEREQYF. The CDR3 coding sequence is TGTGCCAGCAGGGGGCGCTCGGCTGGTGAACGTGAGCAGTACTTC.

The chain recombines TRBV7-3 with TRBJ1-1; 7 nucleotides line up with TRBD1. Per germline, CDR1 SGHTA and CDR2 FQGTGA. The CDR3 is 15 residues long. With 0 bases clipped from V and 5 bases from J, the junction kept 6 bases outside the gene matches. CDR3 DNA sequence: TGTGCCAGCAGCTTAACGGGGACAGAAGAAACTGAAGCTTTCTTT. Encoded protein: CASSLTGTEETEAFF.

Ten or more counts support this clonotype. CDR3 amino acids: CASSLVQGFRTEAFF. CDR3 coding DNA: TGTGCCAGCAGCTTAGTTCAGGGTTTTCGCACTGAAGCTTTCTTT. The rearrangement joins TRBV7-8 to TRBJ1-1; D might be TRBD1 (5 bases). The CDR3 is 15 residues long. Germline CDR1 and CDR2: SGHVS and FQNEAQ. The V gene lost 1 base and the J gene lost 4 bases, with 13 bases spanning the gap.

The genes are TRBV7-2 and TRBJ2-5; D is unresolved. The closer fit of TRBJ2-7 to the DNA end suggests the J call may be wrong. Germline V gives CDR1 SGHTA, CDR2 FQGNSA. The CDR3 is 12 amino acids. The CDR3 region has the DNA TGTGCCAGCAGCTTCCCCACGGGCGAGCAGTACTTC. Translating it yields CASSFPTGEQYF.

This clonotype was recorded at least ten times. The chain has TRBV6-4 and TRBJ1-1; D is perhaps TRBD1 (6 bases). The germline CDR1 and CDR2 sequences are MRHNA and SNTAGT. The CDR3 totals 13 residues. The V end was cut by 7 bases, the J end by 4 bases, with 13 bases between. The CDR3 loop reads CASTQQGGTEAFF. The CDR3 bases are TGTGCCAGCACTCAACAGGGTGGCACTGAAGCTTTCTTT.

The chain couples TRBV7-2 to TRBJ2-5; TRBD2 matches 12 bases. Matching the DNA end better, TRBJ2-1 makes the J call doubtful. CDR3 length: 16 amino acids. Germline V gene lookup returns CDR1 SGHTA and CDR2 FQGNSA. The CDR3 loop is CASSLGVTSGRNEQFF. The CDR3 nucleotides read TGTGCCAGCAGCTTAGGAGTGACTAGCGGGAGAAATGAGCAGTTCTTC.

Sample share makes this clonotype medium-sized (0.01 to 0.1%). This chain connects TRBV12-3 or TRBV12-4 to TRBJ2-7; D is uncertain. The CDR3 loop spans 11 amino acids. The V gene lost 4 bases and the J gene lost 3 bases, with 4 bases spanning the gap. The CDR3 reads CASSSYYEQYF. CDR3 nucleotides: TGTGCCAGCAGTTCCTACTACGAGCAGTACTTC.

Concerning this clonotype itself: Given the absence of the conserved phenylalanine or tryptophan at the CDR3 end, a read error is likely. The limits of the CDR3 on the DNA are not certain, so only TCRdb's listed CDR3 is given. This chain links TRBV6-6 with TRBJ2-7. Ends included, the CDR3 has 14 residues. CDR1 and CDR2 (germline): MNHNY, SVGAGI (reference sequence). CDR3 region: CASSSELYEQYFGS.

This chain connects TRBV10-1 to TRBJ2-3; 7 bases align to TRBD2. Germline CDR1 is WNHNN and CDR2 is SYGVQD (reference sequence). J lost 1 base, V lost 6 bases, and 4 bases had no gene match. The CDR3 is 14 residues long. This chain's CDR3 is CASRAGDGTDTQYF. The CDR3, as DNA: TGCGCCAGCAGGGCGGGAGACGGCACAGATACGCAGTATTTT.

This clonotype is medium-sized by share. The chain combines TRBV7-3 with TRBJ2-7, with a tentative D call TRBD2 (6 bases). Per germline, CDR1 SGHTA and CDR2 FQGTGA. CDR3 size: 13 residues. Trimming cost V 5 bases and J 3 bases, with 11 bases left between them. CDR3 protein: CASSPRRGYEQYF. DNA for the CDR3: TGTGCCAGCAGCCCTCGGAGGGGCTACGAGCAGTACTTC.

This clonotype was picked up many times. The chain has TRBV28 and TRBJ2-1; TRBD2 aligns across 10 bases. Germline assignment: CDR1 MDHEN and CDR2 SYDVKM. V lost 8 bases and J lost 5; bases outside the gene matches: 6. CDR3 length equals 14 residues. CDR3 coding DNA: TGTGCCAGCGTAATAGCGGGAGGTAACAATGAGCAGTTCTTC. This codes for CASVIAGGNNEQFF.

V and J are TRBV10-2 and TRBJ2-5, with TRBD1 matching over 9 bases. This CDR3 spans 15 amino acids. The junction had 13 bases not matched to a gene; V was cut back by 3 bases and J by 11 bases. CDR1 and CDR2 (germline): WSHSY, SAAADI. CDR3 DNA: TGCGCCAGCAGTGATGTGGGACAGGGATTGGGAGAGCAGTACTTC. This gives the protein CASSDVGQGLGEQYF.

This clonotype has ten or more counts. The CDR3 loop is CASNGGGETQYF. Here the CDR3 DNA reads TGTGCCAGCAACGGGGGAGGAGAGACCCAGTACTTC. V usage is TRBV2 and J usage is TRBJ2-5; D is perhaps TRBD2 (6 bases). The CDR3 spans 12 residues. Germline V gene sequence: CDR1 SNHLY, CDR2 FYNNEI. Trimming stripped 7 bases from V and 4 bases from J, with 10 bases between.

The CDR3: CASSLEVTASGYEQYF. CDR3 coding DNA: TGTGCCAGCAGCTTAGAGGTCACGGCTTCAGGCTACGAGCAGTACTTC. This rearrangement joins TRBV7-4 to TRBJ2-7; the D is unclear. Germline CDR1 is SGHVT and CDR2 is SQSDAQ. Trimming took 1 base from V and 3 from J, leaving 16 bases between them. The CDR3 totals 16 residues.

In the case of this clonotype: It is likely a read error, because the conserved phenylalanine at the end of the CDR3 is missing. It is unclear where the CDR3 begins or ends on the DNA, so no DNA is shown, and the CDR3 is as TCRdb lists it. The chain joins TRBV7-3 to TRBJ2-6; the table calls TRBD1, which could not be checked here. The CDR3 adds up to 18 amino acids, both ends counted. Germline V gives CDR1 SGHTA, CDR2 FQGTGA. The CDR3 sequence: CASSLIGGRPQETQYFGA.